This is a list of T cell receptor beta chains from one sample in a study of blood T cell repertoires in COVID-19. The table came from immunoSEQ multiplex PCR; TCRdb's copy has only in-frame clones and leaves some out. The table shows approximately 360,000 clones, with 70% to 90% occurring only once. Material for sequencing was peripheral blood. These receptors all stem from a man in his forties with acute or convalescent COVID-19. Both conserved end residues are part of each CDR3. Each record gives: V gene, clone size, D gene, CDR3 length, J gene, CDR3 DNA, CDR3 protein. A D gene is named only where the DNA matches it firmly. A clone size is listed for some rows: how often the clone was seen (once, few, many), or a class if it is expanded.

V gene: TRBV30
clone size: NA
D gene: NA
CDR3 length: 17
J gene: TRBJ1-5
CDR3 DNA: TGTGCCTGGAAGCCAGGGACACAAAACACCCCATCAGGGCCCCAGCATTTT
CDR3 protein: CAWKPGTQNTPSGPQHF

V gene: TRBV7-9
clone size: NA
D gene: NA
CDR3 length: 15
J gene: TRBJ1-6
CDR3 DNA: TGTGCCAGCAGGAGCCCGGGGACCTATAATTCACCCCTCCACTTT
CDR3 protein: CASRSPGTYNSPLHF

V gene: TRBV11-2
clone size: NA
D gene: NA
CDR3 length: 14
J gene: TRBJ2-7
CDR3 DNA: TGTGCCAGCAGCTTAGCGGTTAGCTCCTACGAGCAGTACTTC
CDR3 protein: CASSLAVSSYEQYF

V gene: TRBV27
clone size: NA
D gene: NA
CDR3 length: 14
J gene: TRBJ2-7
CDR3 DNA: TGTGCCAGCCGACCGCGAGGAGGCTCCTACGAGCAGTACTTC
CDR3 protein: CASRPRGGSYEQYF

V gene: TRBV20-1
clone size: NA
D gene: NA
CDR3 length: 12
J gene: TRBJ2-5
CDR3 DNA: TGCAGTGCTAGTCAGGGTGGGGAGACCCAGTACTTC
CDR3 protein: CSASQGGETQYF

V gene: TRBV4-3
clone size: NA
D gene: NA
CDR3 length: 18
J gene: TRBJ1-3
CDR3 DNA: TGCGCCAGCAGCCAAGGGGCGGGCTCCTTGGCTGCTGGAAACACCATATATTTT
CDR3 protein: CASSQGAGSLAAGNTIYF

V gene: TRBV3-1/TRBV3-2
clone size: NA
D gene: NA
CDR3 length: 13
J gene: TRBJ2-5
CDR3 DNA: TGTGCCAGCAGCCAAGAGGCCCAAGAGACCCAGTACTTC
CDR3 protein: CASSQEAQETQYF

V gene: TRBV7-8
clone size: NA
D gene: NA
CDR3 length: 15
J gene: TRBJ1-1
CDR3 DNA: TGTGCCAGCAGCTTTCTCGGGGGACCAAACACTGAAGCTTTCTTT
CDR3 protein: CASSFLGGPNTEAFF

V gene: TRBV7-9
clone size: NA
D gene: TRBD1
CDR3 length: 14
J gene: TRBJ2-5
CDR3 DNA: TGTGCCAGCAGCTTACGACAGGGGGGAGAGACCCAGTACTTC
CDR3 protein: CASSLRQGGETQYF

V gene: TRBV6-5
clone size: NA
D gene: NA
CDR3 length: 14
J gene: TRBJ2-5
CDR3 DNA: TGTGCCAGCAGACCCGGACAGCCCCAAGAGACCCAGTACTTC
CDR3 protein: CASRPGQPQETQYF

V gene: TRBV6-5
clone size: NA
D gene: TRBD1
CDR3 length: 16
J gene: TRBJ1-2
CDR3 DNA: TGTGCCAGCAGCTACACGGACAGGGGAGTATTCTATGGCTACACCTTC
CDR3 protein: CASSYTDRGVFYGYTF

V gene: TRBV18
clone size: few
D gene: NA
CDR3 length: 14
J gene: TRBJ1-4
CDR3 DNA: TGTGCCAGCTCCTCAGGGCTGGGTGGCGAAAAACTGTTTTTT
CDR3 protein: CASSSGLGGEKLFF

V gene: TRBV4-2
clone size: NA
D gene: NA
CDR3 length: 15
J gene: TRBJ2-7
CDR3 DNA: TGTGCCAGCAGCGCAAGCTGGGGCTCATCCTACGAGCAGTACTTC
CDR3 protein: CASSASWGSSYEQYF

V gene: TRBV7-8
clone size: NA
D gene: NA
CDR3 length: 13
J gene: TRBJ1-6
CDR3 DNA: TGTGCCAGCTACGCGACACTCGGTTCACCCCTCCACTTT
CDR3 protein: CASYATLGSPLHF

V gene: TRBV28
clone size: NA
D gene: TRBD1
CDR3 length: 14
J gene: TRBJ1-2
CDR3 DNA: TGTGCCAGCAGTTTGGGACAGGGAAACTATGGCTACACCTTC
CDR3 protein: CASSLGQGNYGYTF

V gene: TRBV12-3/TRBV12-4
clone size: NA
D gene: NA
CDR3 length: 13
J gene: TRBJ1-1
CDR3 DNA: TGTGCCAGCAGTTTCAGGGAGAACACTGAAGCTTTCTTT
CDR3 protein: CASSFRENTEAFF

V gene: TRBV9
clone size: NA
D gene: TRBD1
CDR3 length: 15
J gene: TRBJ1-1
CDR3 DNA: TGTGCCAGCAGCGGGGGGACAGGCATGAACACTGAAGCTTTCTTT
CDR3 protein: CASSGGTGMNTEAFF

V gene: TRBV5-1
clone size: NA
D gene: TRBD1
CDR3 length: 18
J gene: TRBJ1-3
CDR3 DNA: TGCGCCAGCAGATCCGGGACAGGGGGCTTCGGGACTGGAAACACCATATATTTT
CDR3 protein: CASRSGTGGFGTGNTIYF

V gene: TRBV28
clone size: NA
D gene: NA
CDR3 length: 14
J gene: TRBJ2-7
CDR3 DNA: TGTGCCAGCAGTCCCCCCGACTACAGTAATGAGCAGTACTTC
CDR3 protein: CASSPPDYSNEQYF

V gene: TRBV28
clone size: NA
D gene: NA
CDR3 length: 12
J gene: TRBJ1-6
CDR3 DNA: TGTGCCAGCGAGAGGGATAATTCACCCCTCCACTTT
CDR3 protein: CASERDNSPLHF

V gene: TRBV6-1
clone size: NA
D gene: NA
CDR3 length: 14
J gene: TRBJ1-1
CDR3 DNA: TGTGCCAGCAGTGAATACCGTGCACTCACTGAAGCTTTCTTT
CDR3 protein: CASSEYRALTEAFF

V gene: TRBV4-2
clone size: NA
D gene: TRBD1
CDR3 length: 14
J gene: TRBJ1-2
CDR3 DNA: TGTGCCAGCAGCCGGGACAGGGTCGGCTATGGCTACACCTTC
CDR3 protein: CASSRDRVGYGYTF

V gene: TRBV6-5
clone size: NA
D gene: NA
CDR3 length: 14
J gene: TRBJ2-7
CDR3 DNA: TGTGCCAGCACCTATCACAGGACAGCAAACGAGCAGTACTTC
CDR3 protein: CASTYHRTANEQYF

V gene: TRBV30
clone size: NA
D gene: NA
CDR3 length: 15
J gene: TRBJ2-5
CDR3 DNA: TGTGCCTGGAGGTCGTGGGGCAGGGTCCAAGAGACCCAGTACTTC
CDR3 protein: CAWRSWGRVQETQYF

V gene: TRBV11-2
clone size: once
D gene: TRBD2
CDR3 length: 14
J gene: TRBJ2-7
CDR3 DNA: TGTGCCAGCAGCTCGGGCGGGAGGACCTACGAGCAGTACTTC
CDR3 protein: CASSSGGRTYEQYF

V gene: TRBV29-1
clone size: NA
D gene: NA
CDR3 length: 11
J gene: TRBJ2-7
CDR3 DNA: TGCAGCGTTGAGAGGGAGTACGAGCAGTACTTC
CDR3 protein: CSVEREYEQYF